The clone carrying this T cell receptor beta chain was seen just once. The data derive from a study of T cell changes during pregnancy in multiple sclerosis. The CDR3 has 16 amino acids. The trim removed 6 bases at V and 1 base at J, leaving 6 bases unmatched. Germline assignment: CDR1 SGHTA and CDR2 FQGNSA. Using immunoSEQ multiplex PCR, the repertoire was profiled, and TCRdb retains in-frame clones only, with some absent. In the table there are tens of thousands of clones, 91% of which are singletons. This receptor was obtained from a female donor in good health, enrolled as a control in a pregnancy study. Sequences were derived from peripheral blood, sampled in the third trimester of pregnancy. This chain joins TRBV7-2 and TRBJ2-1, with TRBD2 matching over 10 bases. The DNA for the CDR3 is TGTGCCAGCAGTGATAAGCGGGGGGGTTCCTACAATGAGCAGTTCTTC. Its protein product is CASSDKRGGSYNEQFF.